This TCR beta chain was obtained from a study of technical replicates of blood from several donors. Profiling relied on immunoSEQ multiplex PCR, and the TCRdb table lists in-frame clones only, not all of them. The sample includes about 72,000 clones, around 93% of them seen just once. This clone was recorded once. This CDR3 has 14 residues. J was trimmed by 4 bases and V by 4 bases; bases with no gene match: 3. Germline CDR1 SGDLS, CDR2 YYNGEE. This receptor was identified in a human donor in good health. Source material: T cells isolated from PBMCs. J is TRBJ1-4 and V is TRBV9, with 8 bases that match TRBD1. The CDR3 region is CASSRTGINEKLFF. The CDR3 nucleotides are TGTGCCAGCAGCCGGACAGGGATTAATGAAAAACTGTTTTTT. The full variable domain, with the rest looked up from reference TRBV9 and TRBJ1-4, is DSGVTQTPKHLITATGQRVTLRCSPRSGDLSVYWYQQSLDQGLQFLIQYYNGEERAKGNILERFSAQQFPDLHSELNLSSLELGDSALYFCASSRTGINEKLFFGSGTQLSVL.